The 32 T cell receptor beta chains below come from one sample, sequenced in a study of cytomegalovirus exposure and HLA in healthy donors. The PCR ran on 60 Vbeta and 13 Jbeta primers. TCRdb's copy holds only in-frame clones and misses some; the assay was immunoSEQ multiplex PCR. Of approximately 110,000 clones in the sample, approximately 78% are singletons; the top ten hold less than 1.1%. Sequenced sample: PBMCs. These receptors were collected from a woman aged 25 to 45 in good health and CMV-seronegative.

In its sample, this clone was seen once. This rearrangement joins TRBV19 to TRBJ2-5; 11 bases agree with TRBD2. Germline CDR1 is LNHDA and CDR2 is SQIVND (reference sequence). After removal of 9 bases from V and 4 bases from J, the junction contained 13 bases not matched to a gene. The length of the CDR3 is 16 residues. The CDR3 nucleotides are TGTGCCAGGATGCCGGGACTAGCGGAGGGGGGAGAGACCCAGTACTTC. Translating gives CARMPGLAEGGETQYF.

V is TRBV20-1 and J is TRBJ2-1; 10 nucleotides match TRBD1. Unmatched junction bases numbered 3, after V lost 3 bases and J lost 13 bases. This CDR3 spans 11 amino acids. The V gene's germline CDR1 is DFQATT and CDR2 SNEGSKA (reference sequence). CDR3 loop: CSASGDRGQFF. The CDR3 DNA reads TGCAGTGCTAGCGGGGACAGGGGCCAGTTCTTC.

The rearrangement uses TRBV5-6 and TRBJ2-5, with unresolved D. Trimming pared 2 bases from V and 4 bases from J, leaving 9 bases between. Per germline, CDR1 SGHDT and CDR2 YYEEEE. This CDR3 has 13 amino acids. The chain's CDR3 is CASSFGSGETQYF. CDR3 in DNA: TGTGCCAGCAGCTTCGGTTCTGGAGAGACCCAGTACTTC.

J is TRBJ1-3 and V is TRBV30; D not resolved. CDR1 and CDR2 from the germline V gene are GTSNPN and SVGIG (reference sequence). V was trimmed by 7 bases and J by 4 bases, leaving 11 bases between them. The CDR3 has 12 amino acids. CDR3 sequence (DNA): TGTGCCTCGCCCAAGGAGGGAAACACCATATATTTT. This gives the protein CASPKEGNTIYF.

This clone has a handful of counts. The J gene is TRBJ1-3, the V gene TRBV6-4; D not resolved. The CDR3 runs to 13 residues. V lost 6 bases and J lost 5, with 11 bases in between. Germline V gene sequence: CDR1 MRHNA, CDR2 SNTAGT. CDR3 amino acids: CASRAGDRNTIYF. CDR3 DNA: TGTGCCAGCAGGGCCGGGGATAGAAACACCATATATTTT.

The chain has TRBV5-8 and TRBJ2-7, with a weak D call TRBD1 (6 bases). The V end lost 6 bases, the J end lost 8 bases, and 15 bases lay between the germline ends. Germline lookup yields CDR1 SGHTS and CDR2 YDEGEE. The CDR3 consists of 12 residues. The CDR3 reads CASKEDRMQQYF. The CDR3 DNA reads as TGTGCCAGCAAAGAAGACAGGATGCAGCAGTACTTC.

The CDR3 DNA is TGTGCCAGCTCAGAGCGGACTAGCGGGAGGGATGAGCAGTTCTTC. This sequence encodes CASSERTSGRDEQFF. The chain carries TRBV18 and TRBJ2-1; 15 bases match TRBD2. Germline V gene data show CDR1 as KGHSH and CDR2 as LQKENI. V was pared by 5 bases and J by 8 bases, with 4 bases of the junction left unmatched. The CDR3 consists of 15 residues.

The CDR3 reads CASSYVGQGNTGELFF. The CDR3 bases are TGTGCCAGCAGTTACGTTGGACAGGGGAACACCGGGGAGCTGTTTTTT. The chain is built from TRBV6-5 and TRBJ2-2, with 8 bases fitting TRBD1. CDR3 length: 16 residues. V lost 2 bases and J lost 1; bases outside the gene matches: 3. From germline, CDR1 is MNHEY and CDR2 SVGAGI.

This rearrangement joins TRBV9 to TRBJ2-3; 9 nucleotides agree with TRBD2. Trimming at V came to 4 bases and at J to 6 bases, leaving 12 bases not matched to a gene. The CDR3 runs to 16 residues. The germline V gene has CDR1 SGDLS and CDR2 YYNGEE. Written as DNA, the CDR3 is TGTGCCAGCAGCACTGGACTAGCGTCCATTGGGGATACGCAGTATTTT. It encodes CASSTGLASIGDTQYF.

The V and J genes are TRBV15 and TRBJ1-2; no reliable D call. The CDR3 is 17 residues long. The germline V gene has CDR1 LNHNV and CDR2 YYDKDF (reference sequence). Trimming removed 0 bases at V and 4 bases at J, with 18 bases between. The CDR3, as DNA: TGTGCCACCAGCAGAGAAACACCCGGGGAGGGAGCCTATGGCTACACCTTC. This gives the protein CATSRETPGEGAYGYTF.

V and J are TRBV7-9 and TRBJ2-2; D call uncertain. Germline-derived CDR1 and CDR2 are SEHNR and FQNEAQ (reference sequence). V lost 1 base to trimming and J lost 0 bases, with 9 bases between them. This CDR3 is built from 16 residues. CDR3 region: CASSLGSTTNTGELFF. In DNA form, the CDR3 reads TGTGCCAGCAGCTTAGGTAGCACCACGAACACCGGGGAGCTGTTTTTT.

The chain joins TRBV14 to TRBJ2-2; possibly TRBD1 for D (6 bases). Per the germline V gene, CDR1 is SGHDN and CDR2 is FVKESK. CDR3 length: 16 amino acids. V lost 3 bases to trimming and J lost 2 bases, with 13 bases between them. The CDR3 coding sequence is TGTGCCAGCAGCCATTATGGGACACCAAACACCGGGGAGCTGTTTTTT. Protein product: CASSHYGTPNTGELFF.

This chain connects TRBV4-1 to TRBJ1-5; no reliable D call. From germline, CDR1 is MGHRA and CDR2 YSYEKL. The CDR3 has 15 residues. The ends were cut back, 1 base at V and 4 bases at J, with 11 bases in the middle. This CDR3 reads CASSQVHERNQPQHF. In DNA, the CDR3 is TGCGCCAGCAGCCAAGTTCATGAGCGGAATCAGCCCCAGCATTTT.

This clone was detected only a few times. The chain joins TRBV18 to TRBJ2-1; 7 bases line up with TRBD2. CDR3 length: 16 amino acids. With V trimmed by 2 bases and J by 2 bases, 6 bases remained unmatched. In germline, CDR1 is KGHSH, CDR2 LQKENI. This CDR3 reads CASSPGRAGPYNEQFF. In nucleotides, the CDR3 is TGTGCCAGCTCACCAGGGAGGGCAGGGCCCTACAATGAGCAGTTCTTC.

This clone was observed a single time. The chain carries TRBV4-1 and TRBJ2-3, with 9 bases identical to TRBD1. V shed 5 bases and J 3 bases; nucleotides not matched to a gene: 3. Germline assignment: CDR1 MGHRA and CDR2 YSYEKL. This CDR3 has 14 residues. CDR3 residues: CASSRQGGTDTQYF. The CDR3 nucleotides read TGCGCCAGCAGCAGACAGGGGGGGACAGATACGCAGTATTTT.

This clone has only a few counts. This chain links TRBV9 with TRBJ1-4; TRBD1 matches at 7 bases. Trimming at V came to 3 bases and at J to 8 bases, leaving 16 bases not matched to a gene. The length of the CDR3 is 17 residues. Germline CDR1 reads SGDLS; CDR2 reads YYNGEE. CDR3 bases: TGTGCCAGCAGCGAGACAGGGACATTCTCTCCTCGGGAAAAACTGTTTTTT. Its translation is CASSETGTFSPREKLFF.

In the case of this clone: Other DNA sequences within the sample encode an identical CDR3. V and J are TRBV6-1 and TRBJ1-2; D gene unclear. The V end was cut by 3 bases, the J end by 5 bases, with 10 bases between. This CDR3 spans 13 amino acids. The germline gives CDR1 MNHNS, CDR2 SASEGT. The CDR3 nucleotides read TGTGCCAGCAGTGAGGCCTCGGGGTATGGCTACACCTTC. Translating gives CASSEASGYGYTF.

This clone has only a few counts. The chain carries TRBV7-3 and TRBJ1-1; weak D call: TRBD1 (5 bases). The CDR3 length is 13 residues. V lost 1 base, J lost 7 bases, and 10 bases lay in between. The germline V gene encodes CDR1 SGHTA and CDR2 FQGTGA. The CDR3 bases are TGTGCCAGCAGCTTAATAGGCGGGGGTGAAGCTTTCTTT. Protein sequence: CASSLIGGGEAFF.

The chain carries TRBV19 and TRBJ2-5; tentative D call: TRBD2 (6 bases). CDR1 LNHDA and CDR2 SQIVND come from the germline V gene (reference sequence). The CDR3 consists of 14 residues. V was shortened by 4 bases and J by 1 base, with 10 bases between the two germline ends. The CDR3 sequence is CASSTWGLQETQYF. The CDR3 DNA follows: TGTGCCAGTAGTACATGGGGACTCCAAGAGACCCAGTACTTC. The variable domain in full, with the rest retrieved from reference TRBV19 and TRBJ2-5, is DGGITQSPKYLFRKEGQNVTLSCEQNLNHDAMYWYRQDPGQGLRLIYYSQIVNDFQKGDIAEGYSVSREKKESFPLTVTSAQKNPTAFYLCASSTWGLQETQYFGPGTRLLVL.

The rearrangement uses TRBV2 and TRBJ2-7, with D possibly matching TRBD2 (6 bases). This CDR3 has 13 amino acids. Per germline, CDR1 SNHLY and CDR2 FYNNEI. The ends were cut back, 5 bases at V and 2 bases at J, with 10 bases in the middle. Written as DNA, the CDR3 is TGTGCCAGCAGTTATGCGGGAACCTACGAGCAGTACTTC. Translation: CASSYAGTYEQYF.

CDR3 nucleotide sequence: TGTGCCAGCAGCTTAACTGCGGGAGACAATGAGCAGTTCTTC. This gives the protein CASSLTAGDNEQFF. The rearrangement uses TRBV7-3 and TRBJ2-1, with 7 nucleotides matching TRBD2. Per the germline V gene, CDR1 is SGHTA and CDR2 is FQGTGA. Trimming cost V 0 bases and J 5 bases; bases outside gene matches: 1. CDR3 length: 14 residues.

The rearrangement joins TRBV11-2 to TRBJ2-7; 10 bases fit TRBD2. The J segment lost 2 bases and the V segment lost 8 bases, leaving 9 bases of the junction unmatched. CDR1 is SGHAT, CDR2 FQNNGV, per germline. The CDR3 runs 15 residues. This chain's CDR3 is CASAPGLAEAYEQYF. The CDR3 bases are TGTGCCAGCGCCCCTGGACTAGCGGAGGCCTACGAGCAGTACTTC.

V is TRBV11-3 and J is TRBJ1-1, with TRBD1 matching over 8 bases. V was pared by 5 bases and J by 5 bases, with 4 bases of the junction left unmatched. CDR1 and CDR2 from the germline V gene are SGHNT and YENEEA. This CDR3 comprises 13 residues. This CDR3 reads CASSPGGRTEAFF. In nucleotides, the CDR3 is TGTGCCAGCAGCCCAGGGGGCCGGACTGAAGCTTTCTTT.

This clone came up once. A junction boundary mismatches the germline segment, possibly from a read error. The chain links TRBV5-4 to TRBJ1-1; 8 bases match TRBD1. The CDR3 covers 15 residues. The V gene's germline CDR1 is SGHNT and CDR2 YYREEE (reference sequence). The CDR3 sequence: CASGLATGGNTEAFF. As DNA, the CDR3 is TGTGCCAGCGGCTTGGCAACAGGGGGGAACACTGAAGCTTTCTTT. Full variable domain (outside the CDR3, taken from reference TRBV5-4 and TRBJ1-1): ETGVTQSPTHLIKTRGQQVTLRCSSQSGHNTVSWYQQALGQGPQFIFQYYREEENGRGNFPPRFSGLQFPNYSSELNVNALELDDSALYLCASGLATGGNTEAFFGQGTRLTVV.

The table lists this clone with a few counts. The chain combines TRBV29-1 with TRBJ2-1; TRBD2 might be the D (6 bases). The CDR3 consists of 12 residues. Deletions cut 1 base from V and 8 bases from J, with 9 bases between. Germline CDR1 and CDR2: SQVTM and ANQGSEA. The CDR3 loop is CSVEVSGDEQFF. As DNA, the CDR3 is TGCAGCGTTGAAGTGTCGGGGGATGAGCAGTTCTTC.

This chain uses TRBV4-1 with TRBJ1-1, with D hard to call. The germline V gene has CDR1 MGHRA and CDR2 YSYEKL. The V end lost 6 bases, the J end lost 4 bases, and 12 bases lay between the germline ends. This CDR3 spans 13 amino acids. CDR3 DNA sequence: TGCGCCAGCAGGCACACCGGGTTCACTGAAGCTTTCTTT. This encodes CASRHTGFTEAFF.

The chain joins TRBV19 to TRBJ2-7; 8 bases match TRBD1. The CDR3 spans 13 residues. Trimming cost V 7 bases and J 6 bases; bases outside gene matches: 8. The germline V gene has CDR1 LNHDA and CDR2 SQIVND (reference sequence). The CDR3 spells CASKFGQGGEQYF. The CDR3 nucleotides read TGTGCCAGTAAATTCGGACAGGGTGGCGAGCAGTACTTC.

This sequence joins TRBV5-1 and TRBJ2-7; 9 bases are shared with TRBD1. Looked up from germline, CDR1 is SGHRS and CDR2 is YFSETQ. J gave up 5 bases and V 4 bases, and 10 bases lay outside the gene matches. CDR3 length: 15 residues. CDR3 in DNA: TGCGCCAGCAGCCTGGGACAGGGAGTTGCTAACGAGCAGTACTTC. It translates to CASSLGQGVANEQYF.

The rearrangement joins TRBV2 to TRBJ2-7, with a tentative D call TRBD2 (5 bases). V shed 5 bases and J shed 3 bases, with 11 bases lying between them. The CDR3 covers 13 residues. CDR1 is SNHLY and CDR2 is FYNNEI in the germline V gene. The CDR3 DNA follows: TGTGCCAGCAGTCGCCGGGATAACTACGAGCAGTACTTC. It codes for CASSRRDNYEQYF.

This chain joins TRBV4-1 and TRBJ1-2, with 9 bases fitting TRBD1. CDR3 length: 15 residues. Per germline, CDR1 MGHRA and CDR2 YSYEKL. V lost 2 bases to trimming and J lost 2 bases; unmatched junction nucleotides: 3. This chain's CDR3 is CASSQQGQGNYGYTF. The CDR3, as DNA: TGCGCCAGCAGCCAACAAGGACAGGGGAACTATGGCTACACCTTC.

The V gene is TRBV4-1, the J gene TRBJ2-1, with 8 positions matching TRBD1. With 3 bases clipped from V and 7 bases from J, the junction kept 8 bases outside the gene matches. The CDR3 extends over 15 amino acids. Germline assignment: CDR1 MGHRA and CDR2 YSYEKL. CDR3 sequence (DNA): TGCGCCAGCAGCCAGCCCGGACAGGGAAGTAATGAGCAGTTCTTC. Protein: CASSQPGQGSNEQFF.

The V and J genes are TRBV29-1 and TRBJ1-2; D might be TRBD1 (5 bases). V lost 6 bases and J 0 bases, leaving 14 bases between the germline ends. The CDR3 has 14 residues. CDR1 and CDR2 (germline): SQVTM, ANQGSEA. The CDR3 region is CSVSLTATNYGYTF. The DNA for the CDR3 is TGCAGCGTATCCTTGACAGCTACTAACTATGGCTACACCTTC.